This T cell receptor (beta chain) was sequenced for a study of OX40 agonist ivuxolimab in advanced cancers. Study-level information: Age averaged around 60 years (range roughly 23 to 79), and approximately 80% were male. Overall study results and limits: Which antigen the expanded peripheral T cells recognized is unknown. Some nonresponders also had low normalized T-cell clonal expansion. At 0.1 to 3.0 mg/kg and by week 6, clonal expansion occurred in CD4+ and CD8+ blood T cells.

Turning to this clone: Its antigen is as yet unknown.

The V and J ends lost 1 base and 0 bases respectively, with 13 bases between them. Per the germline V gene, CDR1 is SQVTM and CDR2 is ANQGSEA. This CDR3 spans 16 amino acids. Repertoires were generated with immunoSEQ multiplex PCR, while TCRdb's copy carries only in-frame clones and drops some. The data show approximately 34,000 clones, approximately 88% seen once. The sequences come from CD4+ or CD8+ T cells sorted from blood, collected in a trial of the OX40 agonist ivuxolimab. The sequence came from an adult with an advanced solid tumor such as melanoma, head and neck, liver or kidney cancer. This sequence joins TRBV29-1 and TRBJ2-1; a possible D gene is TRBD1 (5 bases). CDR3 in amino acids: CSVEGVGQASYNEQFF. For the CDR3, the DNA is TGCAGCGTTGAAGGGGTGGGGCAGGCCTCCTACAATGAGCAGTTCTTC.